The 13 T cell receptor beta chains reported below all come from one sample, sequenced in a study of T cells in Graves' hyperthyroidism and ophthalmopathy. Researchers took RNA transcripts and amplified the TCR beta CDR3 regions from them. HTBI primers drove first-round RT-PCR of the TCR CDR3. TCRdb re-called the multiplex PCR reads through MiXCR, storing one row per CDR3 protein. The sample shows approximately 720,000 distinct CDR3 sequences, around 20% of them seen only once. The sample was blood. The receptors stem from a woman aged 45-65 years with Graves' hyperthyroidism that later progressed to Graves' ophthalmopathy.

A few counts support this clonotype. V gene TRBV12-3 or TRBV12-4 combines with J gene TRBJ2-5; D perhaps matches TRBD2 (5 bases). The CDR3 spans 14 residues. Trimming took 5 bases from V and 3 from J, leaving 13 bases between them. In DNA form, the CDR3 reads TGTGCCAGCAGTCTCGGGGTAGGAAAAGAGACCCAGTACTTC. This sequence encodes CASSLGVGKETQYF.

This clonotype was observed a handful of times. The V gene is TRBV3-1, the J gene TRBJ2-1, with 11 bases identical to TRBD2. Germline CDR1 and CDR2: LGHDT and YNNKEL (reference sequence). The CDR3 runs 16 residues. Trimming took 3 bases from V and 6 from J; bases not matched to a gene: 7. CDR3 sequence (DNA): TGTGCCAGCAGCCATGGTAGCGGGGGGGAGATCAATGAGCAGTTCTTC. This gives the protein CASSHGSGGEINEQFF.

This clonotype came up a few times. One end of the junction is discordant with germline, which a read error may explain. The CDR3 sequence is CASSVGDNFNEKLFF. CDR3 in DNA: TGTGCCAGCAGCGTAGGGGATAACTTTAATGAAAAGCTGTTTTTT. The rearrangement joins TRBV9 to TRBJ1-4; no reliable D call. The germline V gene has CDR1 SGDLS and CDR2 YYNGEE. This CDR3 contains 15 residues.

This clonotype was seen many times. The rearrangement uses TRBV12-3 or TRBV12-4 and TRBJ1-1; D uncertain. The CDR3 runs 13 residues. The germline V and J ends were trimmed by 6 bases and 4 bases, with 12 bases remaining between them. The CDR3 loop is CASSHGGGTEAFF. The CDR3 nucleotides read TGTGCCAGCAGCCATGGAGGTGGCACTGAAGCTTTCTTT.

The V and J genes are TRBV20-1 and TRBJ2-5, with D possibly being TRBD1 or TRBD2 (6 bases each). The CDR3 contains 13 residues. Trimming left V 3 bases short and J 5 bases short, with 13 bases between. Germline assignment: CDR1 DFQATT and CDR2 SNEGSKA (reference sequence). The CDR3, as DNA: TGCAGTGCTAGTCCCGGGGGCAGGGAGACCCAGTACTTC. Residues: CSASPGGRETQYF.

The CDR3 DNA sequence: TGTGCCAGCAGTGGGACAGAGCGTGAAGCTTTCTTT. It specifies CASSGTEREAFF. This chain links TRBV12-3 or TRBV12-4 with TRBJ1-1; 7 bases line up with TRBD1. The CDR3 runs 12 residues. Germline trimming cut 5 bases from V and 7 bases from J; bases unmatched to any gene: 4.

This chain links TRBV7-6 with TRBJ2-7, with D perhaps matching TRBD1 or TRBD2 (5 bases each). The V gene lost 5 bases and the J gene lost 1 base, with 12 bases spanning the gap. The CDR3 is 14 amino acids. Germline assignment: CDR1 SGHVS and CDR2 FNYEAQ. The CDR3, as DNA: TGTGCCAGCAGCACCCCGGGACGGTCCTACGAGCAGTACTTC. Translated: CASSTPGRSYEQYF. The full variable domain, rest sourced from reference TRBV7-6 and TRBJ2-7, is GAGVSQSPRYKVTKRGQDVALRCDPISGHVSLYWYRQALGQGPEFLTYFNYEAQQDKSGLPNDRFSAERPEGSISTLTIQRTEQRDSAMYRCASSTPGRSYEQYFGPGTRLTVT.

The chain uses TRBV9 and TRBJ1-4; 7 bases match TRBD1. Germline-derived CDR1 and CDR2 are SGDLS and YYNGEE. CDR3 length: 15 residues. V was pared by 4 bases and J by 5 bases, with 8 bases of the junction left unmatched. The CDR3 DNA sequence: TGTGCCAGCAGCCCCGGGACAGCACTCAATGAAAAACTGTTTTTT. This translates into CASSPGTALNEKLFF.

The chain employs TRBV29-1 and TRBJ1-3, with D unclear. The V end was cut by 1 base, the J end by 1 base, with 11 bases between. Germline CDR1 and CDR2: SQVTM and ANQGSEA. This CDR3 comprises 15 residues. The CDR3 sequence is CSVEASGSSGNTIYF. The CDR3 DNA follows: TGCAGCGTTGAAGCGTCAGGATCTTCTGGAAACACCATATATTTT.

Ten or more counts support this clonotype. The chain employs TRBV11-2 and TRBJ2-1, with D perhaps matching TRBD1 or TRBD2 (5 bases each). The CDR3 totals 15 residues. Germline CDR1 and CDR2: SGHAT and FQNNGV. V gave up 1 base and J gave up 2 bases, with 9 bases separating them. The CDR3 loop reads CASSLGGYPYNEQFF. CDR3 DNA: TGTGCCAGCAGCTTAGGGGGGTACCCCTACAATGAGCAGTTCTTC.

This clonotype occurred many times. This chain links TRBV12-3 or TRBV12-4 with TRBJ2-1, with 14 bases aligning to TRBD2. Trimming took 4 bases from V and 5 from J; bases not matched to a gene: 10. The CDR3 has 18 amino acids. CDR3 sequence reads: CASSSGLAGGLNDNEQFF. The CDR3 nucleotides read TGTGCCAGCAGTTCAGGACTAGCGGGGGGCCTAAACGACAATGAGCAGTTCTTC.

This clonotype was counted at least ten times. The gene calls are TRBV5-1 and TRBJ1-5; 7 bases fit TRBD1. The CDR3 contains 17 residues. With 0 bases clipped from V and 2 bases from J, the junction kept 8 bases outside the gene matches. The germline V gene encodes CDR1 SGHRS and CDR2 YFSETQ. The CDR3 DNA is TGCGCCAGCAGCTTGGATCCGACAGGGATAGGCAATCAGCCCCAGCATTTT. This gives the protein CASSLDPTGIGNQPQHF.

This chain connects TRBV6-1 to TRBJ2-1; TRBD1 aligns across 8 bases. J gave up 1 base and V 6 bases, and 11 bases lay outside the gene matches. CDR3 length equals 17 residues. From germline, CDR1 is MNHNS and CDR2 SASEGT. The DNA for the CDR3 is TGTGCCAGCAGCTCCACAACTCGACAGGGGTCCTACAATGAGCAGTTCTTC. This translates into CASSSTTRQGSYNEQFF.